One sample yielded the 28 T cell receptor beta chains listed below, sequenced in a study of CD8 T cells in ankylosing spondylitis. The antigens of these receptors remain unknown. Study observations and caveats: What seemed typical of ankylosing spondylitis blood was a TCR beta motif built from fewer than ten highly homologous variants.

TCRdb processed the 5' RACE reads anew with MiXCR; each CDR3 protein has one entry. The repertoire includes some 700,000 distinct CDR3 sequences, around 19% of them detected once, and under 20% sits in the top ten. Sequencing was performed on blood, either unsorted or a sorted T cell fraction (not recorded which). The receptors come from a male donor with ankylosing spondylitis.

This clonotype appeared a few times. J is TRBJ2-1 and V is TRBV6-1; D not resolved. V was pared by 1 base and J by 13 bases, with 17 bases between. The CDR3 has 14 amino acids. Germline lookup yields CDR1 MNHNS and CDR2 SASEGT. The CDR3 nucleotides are TGTGCCAGCAGTGAAGGTCCCGAGCTGGAGTATCAGTTCTTC. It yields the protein CASSEGPELEYQFF.

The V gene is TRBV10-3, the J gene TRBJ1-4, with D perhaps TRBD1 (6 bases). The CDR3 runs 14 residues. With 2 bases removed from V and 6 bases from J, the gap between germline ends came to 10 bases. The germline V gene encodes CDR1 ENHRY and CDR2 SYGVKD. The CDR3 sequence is CAISEGQWDEKLFF. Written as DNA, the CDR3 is TGTGCCATCAGTGAGGGACAGTGGGATGAAAAACTGTTTTTT.

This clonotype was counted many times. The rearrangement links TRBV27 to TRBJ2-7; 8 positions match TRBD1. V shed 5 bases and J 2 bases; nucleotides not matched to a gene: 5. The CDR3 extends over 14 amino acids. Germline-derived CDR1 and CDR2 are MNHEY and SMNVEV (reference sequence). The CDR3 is CASSLTQGAYEQYF. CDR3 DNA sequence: TGTGCCAGCAGTCTAACACAGGGGGCCTACGAGCAGTACTTC.

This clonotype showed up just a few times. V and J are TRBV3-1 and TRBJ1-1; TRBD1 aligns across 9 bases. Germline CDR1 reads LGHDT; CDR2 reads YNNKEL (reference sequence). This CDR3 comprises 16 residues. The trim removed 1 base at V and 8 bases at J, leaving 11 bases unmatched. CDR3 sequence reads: CASSQGFGNRGHEAFF. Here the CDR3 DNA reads TGTGCCAGCAGCCAAGGTTTTGGGAACAGGGGGCACGAAGCTTTCTTT.

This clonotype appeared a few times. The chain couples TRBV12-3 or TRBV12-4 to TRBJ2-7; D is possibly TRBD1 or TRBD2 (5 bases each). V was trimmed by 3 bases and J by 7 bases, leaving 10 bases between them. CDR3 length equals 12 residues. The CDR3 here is CASSFRGGEQYF. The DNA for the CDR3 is TGTGCCAGCAGTTTTCGGGGCGGGGAGCAGTACTTC.

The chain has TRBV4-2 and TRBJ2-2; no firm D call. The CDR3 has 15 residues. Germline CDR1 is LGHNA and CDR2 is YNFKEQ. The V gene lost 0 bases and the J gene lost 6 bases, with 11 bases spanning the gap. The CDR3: CASSQEWQAPGELFF. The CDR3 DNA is TGTGCCAGCAGCCAAGAGTGGCAGGCACCCGGGGAGCTGTTTTTT.

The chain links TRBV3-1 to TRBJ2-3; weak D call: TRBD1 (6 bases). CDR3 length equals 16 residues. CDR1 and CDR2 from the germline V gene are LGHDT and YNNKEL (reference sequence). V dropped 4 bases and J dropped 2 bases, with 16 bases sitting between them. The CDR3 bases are TGTGCCAGCAGCCCAGACAGGTCTTCGTTCACAGATACGCAGTATTTT. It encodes CASSPDRSSFTDTQYF.

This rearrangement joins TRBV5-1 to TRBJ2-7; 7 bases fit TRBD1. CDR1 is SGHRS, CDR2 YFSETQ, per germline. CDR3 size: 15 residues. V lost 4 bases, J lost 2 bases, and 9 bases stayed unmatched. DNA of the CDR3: TGCGCCAGCAGCCCGACAGGGAGTTCCCCCTACGAGCAGTACTTC. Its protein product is CASSPTGSSPYEQYF. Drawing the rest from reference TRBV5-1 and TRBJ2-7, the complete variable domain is KAGVTQTPRYLIKTRGQQVTLSCSPISGHRSVSWYQQTPGQGLQFLFEYFSETQRNKGNFPGRFSGRQFSNSRSEMNVSTLELGDSALYLCASSPTGSSPYEQYFGPGTRLTVT.

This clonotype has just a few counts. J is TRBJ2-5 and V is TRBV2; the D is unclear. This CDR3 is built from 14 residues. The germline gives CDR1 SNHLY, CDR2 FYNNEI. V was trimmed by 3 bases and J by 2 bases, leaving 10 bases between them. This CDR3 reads CASSDPRLQETQYF. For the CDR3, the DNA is TGTGCCAGCAGTGACCCCAGATTACAAGAGACCCAGTACTTC.

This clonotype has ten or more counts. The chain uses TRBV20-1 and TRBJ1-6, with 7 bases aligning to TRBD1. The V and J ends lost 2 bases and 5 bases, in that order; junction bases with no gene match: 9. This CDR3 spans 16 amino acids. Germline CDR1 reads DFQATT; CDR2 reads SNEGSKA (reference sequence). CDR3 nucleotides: TGCAGTGCTAGACGCCTCCAGGGGGGGAATAATTCACCCCTCCACTTT. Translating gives CSARRLQGGNNSPLHF.

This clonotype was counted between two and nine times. This CDR3 is CSVCPRGHNEQFF. In DNA, the CDR3 is TGCAGCGTCTGCCCCCGGGGACACAATGAGCAGTTCTTC. This sequence joins TRBV29-1 and TRBJ2-1; perhaps D is TRBD1 or TRBD2 (5 bases each). The CDR3 runs to 13 residues. Trimming pared 6 bases from V and 5 bases from J, leaving 14 bases between. Germline CDR1 is SQVTM and CDR2 is ANQGSEA.

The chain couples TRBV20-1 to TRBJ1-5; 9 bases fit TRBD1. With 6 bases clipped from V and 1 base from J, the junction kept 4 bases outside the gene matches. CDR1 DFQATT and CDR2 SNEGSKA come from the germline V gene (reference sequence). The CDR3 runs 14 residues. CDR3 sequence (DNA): TGCAGTGCGCTACAGGGGGCGAGCAATCAGCCCCAGCATTTT. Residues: CSALQGASNQPQHF.

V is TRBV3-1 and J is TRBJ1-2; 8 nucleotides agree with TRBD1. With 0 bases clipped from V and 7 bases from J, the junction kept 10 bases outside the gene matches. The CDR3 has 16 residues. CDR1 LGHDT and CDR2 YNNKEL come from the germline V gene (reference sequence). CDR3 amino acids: CASSQDWQQGVFGYTF. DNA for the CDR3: TGTGCCAGCAGCCAAGATTGGCAACAGGGGGTCTTTGGCTACACCTTC.

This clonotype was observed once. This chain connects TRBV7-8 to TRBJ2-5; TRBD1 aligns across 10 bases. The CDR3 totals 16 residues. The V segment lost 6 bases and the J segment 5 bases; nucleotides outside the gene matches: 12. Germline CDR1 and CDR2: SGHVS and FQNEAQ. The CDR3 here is CASRTGTGEGRETQYF. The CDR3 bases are TGTGCCAGCAGAACCGGGACAGGGGAGGGGCGGGAGACCCAGTACTTC.

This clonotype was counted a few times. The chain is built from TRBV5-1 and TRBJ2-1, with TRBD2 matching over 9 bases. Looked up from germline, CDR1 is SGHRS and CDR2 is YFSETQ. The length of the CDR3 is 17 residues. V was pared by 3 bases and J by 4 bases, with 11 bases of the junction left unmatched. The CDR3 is CASSSRVGGGAYNEQFF. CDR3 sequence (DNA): TGCGCCAGCAGCTCCCGCGTGGGCGGGGGGGCGTACAATGAGCAGTTCTTC.

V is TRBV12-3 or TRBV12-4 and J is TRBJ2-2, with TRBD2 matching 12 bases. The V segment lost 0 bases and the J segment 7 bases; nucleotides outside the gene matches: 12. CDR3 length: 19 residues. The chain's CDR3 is CASSLALRLAGEGIGELFF. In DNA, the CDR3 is TGTGCCAGCAGTTTAGCGCTCCGACTAGCGGGGGAAGGCATCGGGGAGCTGTTTTTT.

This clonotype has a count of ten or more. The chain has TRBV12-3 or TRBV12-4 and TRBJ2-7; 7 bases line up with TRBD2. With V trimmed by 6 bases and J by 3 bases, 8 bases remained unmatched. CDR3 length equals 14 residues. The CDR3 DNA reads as TGTGCCAGCAGCCTTCTAGCGGAGATCTACGAGCAGTACTTC. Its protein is CASSLLAEIYEQYF.

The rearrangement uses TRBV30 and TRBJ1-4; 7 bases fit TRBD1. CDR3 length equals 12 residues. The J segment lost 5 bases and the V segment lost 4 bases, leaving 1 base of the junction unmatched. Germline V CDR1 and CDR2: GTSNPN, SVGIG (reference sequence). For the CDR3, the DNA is TGTGCCTGGACAGGGGGGAATGAAAAACTGTTTTTT. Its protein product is CAWTGGNEKLFF.

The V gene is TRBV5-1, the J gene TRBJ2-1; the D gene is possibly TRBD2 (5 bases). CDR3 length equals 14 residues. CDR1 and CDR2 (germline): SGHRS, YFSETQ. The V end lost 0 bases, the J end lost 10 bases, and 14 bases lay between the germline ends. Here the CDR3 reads CASSLDQILGEQFF. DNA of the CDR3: TGCGCCAGCAGCTTGGACCAGATACTAGGCGAGCAGTTCTTC.

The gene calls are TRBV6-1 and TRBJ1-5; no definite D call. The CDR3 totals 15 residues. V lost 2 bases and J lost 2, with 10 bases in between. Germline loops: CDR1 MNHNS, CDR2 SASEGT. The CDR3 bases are TGTGCCAGCAGTGAATGGGAAAGCGGCAATCAGCCCCAGCATTTT. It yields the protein CASSEWESGNQPQHF.

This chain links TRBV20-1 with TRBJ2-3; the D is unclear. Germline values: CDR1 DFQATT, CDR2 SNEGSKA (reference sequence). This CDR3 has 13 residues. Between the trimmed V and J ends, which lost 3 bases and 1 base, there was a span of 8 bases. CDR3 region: CSARIRGTDTQYF. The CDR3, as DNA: TGCAGTGCTAGGATAAGGGGCACAGATACGCAGTATTTT.

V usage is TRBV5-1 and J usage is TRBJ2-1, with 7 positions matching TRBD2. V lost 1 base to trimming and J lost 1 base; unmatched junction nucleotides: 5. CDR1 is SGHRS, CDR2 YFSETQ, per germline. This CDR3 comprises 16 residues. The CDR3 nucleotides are TGCGCCAGCAGCTTGATTGCGGGAGCTTCCTACAATGAGCAGTTCTTC. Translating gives CASSLIAGASYNEQFF.

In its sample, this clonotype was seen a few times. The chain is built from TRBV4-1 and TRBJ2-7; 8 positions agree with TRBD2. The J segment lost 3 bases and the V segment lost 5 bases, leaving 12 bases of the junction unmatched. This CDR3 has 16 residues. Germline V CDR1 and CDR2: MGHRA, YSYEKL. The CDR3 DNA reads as TGCGCCAGCAGCGCCCCAGGGCGGACTAGCAACTACGAGCAGTACTTC. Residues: CASSAPGRTSNYEQYF.

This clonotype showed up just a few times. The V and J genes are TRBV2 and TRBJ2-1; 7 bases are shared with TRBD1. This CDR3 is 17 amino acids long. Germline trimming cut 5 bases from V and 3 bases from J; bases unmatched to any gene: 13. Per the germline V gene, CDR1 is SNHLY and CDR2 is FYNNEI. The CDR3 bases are TGTGCCAGCAGTACCATATTCCGGGACAGAGTCTACAATGAGCAGTTCTTC. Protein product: CASSTIFRDRVYNEQFF. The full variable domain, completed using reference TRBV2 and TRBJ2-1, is EPEVTQTPSHQVTQMGQEVILRCVPISNHLYFYWYRQILGQKVEFLVSFYNNEISEKSEIFDDQFSVERPDGSNFTLKIRSTKLEDSAMYFCASSTIFRDRVYNEQFFGPGTRLTVL.

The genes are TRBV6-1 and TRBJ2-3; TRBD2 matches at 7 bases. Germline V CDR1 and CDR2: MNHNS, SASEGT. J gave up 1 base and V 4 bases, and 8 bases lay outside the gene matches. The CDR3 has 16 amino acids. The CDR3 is CASSGGEGFGTDTQYF. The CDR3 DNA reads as TGTGCCAGCAGTGGAGGGGAGGGCTTCGGCACAGATACGCAGTATTTT.

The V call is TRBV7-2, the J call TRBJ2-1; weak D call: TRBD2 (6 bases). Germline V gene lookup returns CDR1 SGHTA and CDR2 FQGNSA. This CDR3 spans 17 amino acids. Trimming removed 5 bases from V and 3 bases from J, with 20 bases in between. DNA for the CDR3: TGTGCCAGCAGCCTCAAGGGAGGCGGGGCGGTCTACAATGAGCAGTTCTTC. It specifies CASSLKGGGAVYNEQFF.

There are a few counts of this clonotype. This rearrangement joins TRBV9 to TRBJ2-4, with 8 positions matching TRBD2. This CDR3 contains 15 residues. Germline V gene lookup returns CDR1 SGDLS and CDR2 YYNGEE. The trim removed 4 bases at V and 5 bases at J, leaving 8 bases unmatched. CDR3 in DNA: TGTGCCAGCAGCCGGGAGGGGAGGACAGAAAACATTCAGTACTTC. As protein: CASSREGRTENIQYF.

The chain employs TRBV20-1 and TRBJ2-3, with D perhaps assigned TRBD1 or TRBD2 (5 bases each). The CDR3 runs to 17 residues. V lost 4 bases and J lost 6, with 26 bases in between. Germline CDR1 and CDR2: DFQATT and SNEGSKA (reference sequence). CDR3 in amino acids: CSATDTYRDPNADTQYF. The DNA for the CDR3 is TGCAGTGCTACGGACACTTACCGGGACCCTAACGCGGATACGCAGTATTTT.